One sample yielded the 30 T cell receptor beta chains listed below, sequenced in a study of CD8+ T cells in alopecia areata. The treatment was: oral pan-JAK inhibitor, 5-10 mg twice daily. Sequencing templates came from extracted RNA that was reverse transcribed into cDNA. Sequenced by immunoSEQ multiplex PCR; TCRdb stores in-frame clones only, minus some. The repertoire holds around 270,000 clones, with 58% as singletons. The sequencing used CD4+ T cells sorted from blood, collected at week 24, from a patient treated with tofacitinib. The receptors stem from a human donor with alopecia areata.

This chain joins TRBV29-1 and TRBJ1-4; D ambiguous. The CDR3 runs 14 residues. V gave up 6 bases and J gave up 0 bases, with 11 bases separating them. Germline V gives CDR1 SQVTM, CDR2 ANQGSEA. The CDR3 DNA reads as TGCAGCGTAGTAGACGATTCAACTAATGAAAAACTGTTTTTT. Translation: CSVVDDSTNEKLFF.

Here the CDR3 reads CTSSQRGPNTDTQYF. In DNA, the CDR3 is TGCACCAGCAGCCAACGGGGGCCAAACACAGATACGCAGTATTTT. The chain carries TRBV1 and TRBJ2-3. TRBV1 is a documented pseudogene. The CDR3 is 15 amino acids.

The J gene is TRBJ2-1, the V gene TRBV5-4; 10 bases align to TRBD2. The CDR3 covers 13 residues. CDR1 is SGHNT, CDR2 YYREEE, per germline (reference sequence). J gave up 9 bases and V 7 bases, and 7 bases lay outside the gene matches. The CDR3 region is CASRGLAGVEQFF. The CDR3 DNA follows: TGTGCCAGCCGAGGCCTAGCGGGAGTTGAGCAGTTCTTC.

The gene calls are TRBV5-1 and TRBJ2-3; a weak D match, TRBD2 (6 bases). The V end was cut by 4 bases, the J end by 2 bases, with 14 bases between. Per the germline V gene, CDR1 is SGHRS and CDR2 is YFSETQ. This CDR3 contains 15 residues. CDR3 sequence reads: CASSRLRGNTDTQYF. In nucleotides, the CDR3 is TGCGCCAGCAGCCGTTTGCGGGGAAACACAGATACGCAGTATTTT.

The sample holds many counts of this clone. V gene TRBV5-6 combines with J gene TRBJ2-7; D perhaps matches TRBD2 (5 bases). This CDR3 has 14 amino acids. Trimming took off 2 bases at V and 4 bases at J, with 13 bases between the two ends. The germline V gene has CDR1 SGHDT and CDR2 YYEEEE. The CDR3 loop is CASSFSGGGYEQYF. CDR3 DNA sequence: TGTGCCAGCAGCTTTTCAGGAGGAGGTTACGAGCAGTACTTC.

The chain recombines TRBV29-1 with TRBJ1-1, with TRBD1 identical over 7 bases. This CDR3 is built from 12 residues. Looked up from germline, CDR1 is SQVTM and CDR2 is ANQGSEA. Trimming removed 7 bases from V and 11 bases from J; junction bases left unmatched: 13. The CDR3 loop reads CSARARQGTAFF. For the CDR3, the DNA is TGCAGCGCCCGCGCCCGACAGGGCACGGCTTTCTTT.

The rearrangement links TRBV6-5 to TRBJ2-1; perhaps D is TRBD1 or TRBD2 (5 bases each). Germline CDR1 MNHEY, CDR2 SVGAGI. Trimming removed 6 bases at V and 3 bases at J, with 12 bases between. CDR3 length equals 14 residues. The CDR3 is CASSVPGSYNEQFF. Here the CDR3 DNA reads TGTGCCAGCAGCGTCCCAGGGAGCTACAATGAGCAGTTCTTC.

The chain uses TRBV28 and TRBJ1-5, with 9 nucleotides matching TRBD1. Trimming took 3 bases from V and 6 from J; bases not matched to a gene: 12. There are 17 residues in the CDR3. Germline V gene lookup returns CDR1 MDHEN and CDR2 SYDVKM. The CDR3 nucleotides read TGTGCCAGCAGTTTTTACTCCTGGGACAGGGTGCGTCAGCCCCAGCATTTT. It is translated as CASSFYSWDRVRQPQHF.

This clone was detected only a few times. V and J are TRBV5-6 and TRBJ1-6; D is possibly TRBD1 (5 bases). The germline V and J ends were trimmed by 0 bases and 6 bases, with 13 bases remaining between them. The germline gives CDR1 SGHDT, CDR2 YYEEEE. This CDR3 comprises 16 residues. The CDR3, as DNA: TGTGCCAGCAGCTTGGGAGGGGACCTTGGTAATTCACCCCTCCACTTT. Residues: CASSLGGDLGNSPLHF.

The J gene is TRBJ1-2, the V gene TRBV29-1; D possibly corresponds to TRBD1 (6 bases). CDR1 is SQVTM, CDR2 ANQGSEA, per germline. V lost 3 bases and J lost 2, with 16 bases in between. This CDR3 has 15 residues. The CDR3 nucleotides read TGCAGCGTTGAGGGAAGGGGGAACCAAAACTATGGCTACACCTTC. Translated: CSVEGRGNQNYGYTF.

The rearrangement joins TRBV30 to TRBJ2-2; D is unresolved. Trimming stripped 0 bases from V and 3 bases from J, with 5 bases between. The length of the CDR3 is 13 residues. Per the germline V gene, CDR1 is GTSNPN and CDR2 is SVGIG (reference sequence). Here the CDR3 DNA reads TGTGCCTGGAGTGTCCGGGACACCGGGGAGCTGTTTTTT. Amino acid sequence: CAWSVRDTGELFF.

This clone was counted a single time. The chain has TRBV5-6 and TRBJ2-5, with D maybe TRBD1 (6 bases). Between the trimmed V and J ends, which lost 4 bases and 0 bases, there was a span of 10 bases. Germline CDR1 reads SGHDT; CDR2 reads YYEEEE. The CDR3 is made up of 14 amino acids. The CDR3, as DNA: TGTGCCAGCAGCCGGGGACACTACCAAGAGACCCAGTACTTC. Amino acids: CASSRGHYQETQYF.

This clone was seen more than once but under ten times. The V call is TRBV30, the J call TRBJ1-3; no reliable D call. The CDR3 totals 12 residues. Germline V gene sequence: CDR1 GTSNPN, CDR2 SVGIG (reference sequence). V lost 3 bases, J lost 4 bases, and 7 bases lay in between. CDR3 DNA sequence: TGTGCCTGGAGCCTCATAGGAAACACCATATATTTT. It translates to CAWSLIGNTIYF.

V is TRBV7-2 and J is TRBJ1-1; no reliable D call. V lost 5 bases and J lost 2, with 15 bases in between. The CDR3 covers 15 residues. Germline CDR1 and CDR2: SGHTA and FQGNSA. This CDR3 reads CASSPTRVGNTEAFF. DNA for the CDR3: TGTGCCAGCAGCCCCACAAGGGTGGGTAACACTGAAGCTTTCTTT.

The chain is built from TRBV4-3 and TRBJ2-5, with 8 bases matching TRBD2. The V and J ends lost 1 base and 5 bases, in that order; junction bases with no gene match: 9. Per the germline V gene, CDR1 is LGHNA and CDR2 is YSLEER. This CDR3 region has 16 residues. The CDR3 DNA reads TGCGCCAGCAGCCAAGGGAATTCGGCGGGGGGCGAGACCCAGTACTTC. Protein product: CASSQGNSAGGETQYF.

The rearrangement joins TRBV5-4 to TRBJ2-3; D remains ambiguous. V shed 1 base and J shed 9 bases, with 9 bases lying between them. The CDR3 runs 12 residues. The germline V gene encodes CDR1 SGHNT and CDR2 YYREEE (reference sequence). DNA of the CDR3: TGTGCCAGCAGCTTGTCGGCTTTAACGCAGTATTTT. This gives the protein CASSLSALTQYF.

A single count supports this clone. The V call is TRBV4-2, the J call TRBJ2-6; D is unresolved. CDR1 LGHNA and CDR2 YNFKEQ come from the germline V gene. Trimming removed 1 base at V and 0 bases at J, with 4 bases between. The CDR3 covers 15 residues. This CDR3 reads CASSQVDSGANVLTF. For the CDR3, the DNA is TGTGCCAGCAGCCAAGTTGACTCTGGGGCCAACGTCCTGACTTTC.

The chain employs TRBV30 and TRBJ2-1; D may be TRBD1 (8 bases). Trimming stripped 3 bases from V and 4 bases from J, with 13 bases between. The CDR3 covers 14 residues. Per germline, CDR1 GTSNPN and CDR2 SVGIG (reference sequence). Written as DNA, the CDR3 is TGTGCCTGGAGCACAGGGGGAGGGTACAATGAGCAGTTCTTC. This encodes CAWSTGGGYNEQFF.

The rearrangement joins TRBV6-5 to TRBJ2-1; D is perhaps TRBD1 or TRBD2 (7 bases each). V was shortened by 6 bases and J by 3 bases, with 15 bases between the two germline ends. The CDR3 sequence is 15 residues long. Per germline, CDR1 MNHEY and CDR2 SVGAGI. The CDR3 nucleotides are TGTGCCAGCAGCCTTGTCAGGGGGGGCTACAATGAGCAGTTCTTC. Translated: CASSLVRGGYNEQFF.

The CDR3 coding sequence is TGCAGCGCCTCCGACCCGGGGTTGAGGCGTCGAGTTGCCGGGGAGCTGTTTTTT. This encodes CSASDPGLRRRVAGELFF. The chain employs TRBV29-1 and TRBJ2-2; D is perhaps TRBD2 (5 bases). The CDR3 covers 18 residues. The germline V gene encodes CDR1 SQVTM and CDR2 ANQGSEA. The germline V and J ends were trimmed by 7 bases and 6 bases, with 30 bases remaining between them.

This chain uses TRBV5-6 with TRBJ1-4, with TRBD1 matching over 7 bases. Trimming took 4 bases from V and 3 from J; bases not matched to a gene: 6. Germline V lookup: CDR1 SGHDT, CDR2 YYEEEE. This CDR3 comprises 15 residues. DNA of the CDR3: TGTGCCAGCAGCCGGACAGGTTCGGCTAATGAAAAACTGTTTTTT. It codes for CASSRTGSANEKLFF.

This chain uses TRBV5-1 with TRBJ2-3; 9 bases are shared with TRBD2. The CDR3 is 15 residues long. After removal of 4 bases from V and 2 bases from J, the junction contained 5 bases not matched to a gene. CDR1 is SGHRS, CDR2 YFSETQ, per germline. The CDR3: CASSPVAGDTDTQYF. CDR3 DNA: TGCGCCAGCAGCCCGGTAGCGGGGGACACAGATACGCAGTATTTT.

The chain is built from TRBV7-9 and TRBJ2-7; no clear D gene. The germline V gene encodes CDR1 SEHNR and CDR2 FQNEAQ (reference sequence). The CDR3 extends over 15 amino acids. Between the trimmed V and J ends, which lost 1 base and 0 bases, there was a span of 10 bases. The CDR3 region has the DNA TGTGCCAGCAGCTTAGGGCAGGTTCTCTCCTACGAGCAGTACTTC. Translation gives CASSLGQVLSYEQYF.

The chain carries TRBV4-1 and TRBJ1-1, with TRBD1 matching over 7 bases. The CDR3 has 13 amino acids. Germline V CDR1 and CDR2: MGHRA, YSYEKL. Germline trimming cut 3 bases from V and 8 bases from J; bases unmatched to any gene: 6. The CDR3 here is CASSQGSDREAFF. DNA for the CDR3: TGCGCCAGCAGCCAGGGTTCGGACAGGGAAGCTTTCTTT.

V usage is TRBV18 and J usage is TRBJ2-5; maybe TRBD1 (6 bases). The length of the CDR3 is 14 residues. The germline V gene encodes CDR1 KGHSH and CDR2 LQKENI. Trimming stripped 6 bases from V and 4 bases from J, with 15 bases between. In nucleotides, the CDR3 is TGTGCCAGCTCGCCAAACAGGGATGGAGAGACCCAGTACTTC. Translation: CASSPNRDGETQYF.

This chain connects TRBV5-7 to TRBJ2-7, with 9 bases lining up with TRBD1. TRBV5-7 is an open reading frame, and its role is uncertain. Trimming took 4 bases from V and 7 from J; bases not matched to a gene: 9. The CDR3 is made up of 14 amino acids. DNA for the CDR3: TGTGCCAGCAGCACTAACAGGGGGCGCCGGGAGCAGTACTTC. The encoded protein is CASSTNRGRREQYF.

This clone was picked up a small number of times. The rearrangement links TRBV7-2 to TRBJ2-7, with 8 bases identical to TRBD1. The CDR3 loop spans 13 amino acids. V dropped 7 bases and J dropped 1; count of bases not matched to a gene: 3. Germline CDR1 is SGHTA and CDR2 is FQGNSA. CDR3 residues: CASNQGASYEQYF. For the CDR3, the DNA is TGTGCCAGCAATCAGGGGGCTTCCTACGAGCAGTACTTC.

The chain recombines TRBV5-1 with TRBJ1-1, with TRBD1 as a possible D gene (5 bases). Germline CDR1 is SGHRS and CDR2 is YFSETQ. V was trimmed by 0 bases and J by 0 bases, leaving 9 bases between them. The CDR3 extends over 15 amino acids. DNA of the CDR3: TGCGCCAGCAGCTTGGAGGGGCAGATGAACACTGAAGCTTTCTTT. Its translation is CASSLEGQMNTEAFF.

This chain's CDR3 is CSVEDTLAGGPSSYNEQFF. The CDR3 bases are TGCAGCGTTGAAGACACACTAGCGGGGGGACCGAGCTCCTACAATGAGCAGTTCTTC. The chain carries TRBV29-1 and TRBJ2-1, with 12 bases fitting TRBD2. Losses at the gene ends were 0 bases for V and 0 bases for J; bases not matched to a gene: 9. The CDR3 spans 19 residues. Germline CDR1 reads SQVTM; CDR2 reads ANQGSEA.

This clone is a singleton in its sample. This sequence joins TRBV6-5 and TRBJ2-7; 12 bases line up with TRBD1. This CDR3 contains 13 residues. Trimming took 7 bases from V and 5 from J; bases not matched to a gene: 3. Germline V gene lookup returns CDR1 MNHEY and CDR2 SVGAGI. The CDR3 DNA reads TGTGCCAGCACCAGGGACAGGGGGCACGAGCAGTACTTC. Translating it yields CASTRDRGHEQYF.